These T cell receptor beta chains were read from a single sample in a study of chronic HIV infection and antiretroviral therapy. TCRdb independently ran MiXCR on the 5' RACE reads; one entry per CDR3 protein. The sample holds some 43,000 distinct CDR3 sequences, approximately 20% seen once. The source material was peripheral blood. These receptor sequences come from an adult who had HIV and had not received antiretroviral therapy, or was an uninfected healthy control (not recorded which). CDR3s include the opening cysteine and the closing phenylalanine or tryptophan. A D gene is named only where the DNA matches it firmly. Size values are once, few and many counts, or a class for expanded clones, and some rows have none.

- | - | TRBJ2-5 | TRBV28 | TGTGCCAGCAGTTTACTACAAGAGACCCAGTACTTC | CASSLLQETQYF
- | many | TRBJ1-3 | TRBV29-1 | TGCAGCGTTGTGCAGCCGAGCTCTGGAAACACCATATATTTT | CSVVQPSSGNTIYF
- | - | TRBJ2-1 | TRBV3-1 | TGTGCCAGCAGCCAAGACGGGACGACGTACAATGAGCAGTTCTTC | CASSQDGTTYNEQFF
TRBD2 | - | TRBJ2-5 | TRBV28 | TGTGCCAGCAGTTCCGGGACTAGCGGGAGGGCAGGAGAGACCCAGTACTTC | CASSSGTSGRAGETQYF
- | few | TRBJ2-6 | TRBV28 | TGTGCCAGCAGTCCCTCATTCTACGTCCTGACTTTC | CASSPSFYVLTF
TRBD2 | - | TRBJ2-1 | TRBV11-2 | TGTGCCAGCAGCTTATCTGCGGGACTAGCGTACAATGAGCAGTTCTTC | CASSLSAGLAYNEQFF
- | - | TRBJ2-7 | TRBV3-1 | TGTGCCAGCAGCCAAGAGTGGGCTTACGAGCAGTACTTC | CASSQEWAYEQYF
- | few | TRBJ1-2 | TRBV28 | TGTGCCAGCAGTCCCCGGACGCCTCGCTACACCTTC | CASSPRTPRYTF
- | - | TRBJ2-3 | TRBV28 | TGTGCCAGCAGTTTCGGCCAGGGGAGAGGCACAGATACGCAGTATTTT | CASSFGQGRGTDTQYF
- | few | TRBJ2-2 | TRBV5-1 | TGCGCCAGCAGCCTTAGCCCGTGGGGAAACACCGGGGAGCTGTTTTTT | CASSLSPWGNTGELFF
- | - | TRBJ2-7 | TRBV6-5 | TGTGCCAGCAGCCGTACAGGGATCAACGAGCAGTACTTC | CASSRTGINEQYF
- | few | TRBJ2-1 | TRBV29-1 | TGCAGCGTTACCCCCCCGACACCTATCAGATACAATGAGCAGTTCTTC | CSVTPPTPIRYNEQFF
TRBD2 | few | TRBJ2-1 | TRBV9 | TGTGCCAGCAGCGTAGGGTCCAGCGGGAGTGAGCAGTTCTTC | CASSVGSSGSEQFF
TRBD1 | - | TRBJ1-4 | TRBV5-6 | TGTGCCAGCAGTTTGGGACAGGGATCTAATGAAAAACTGTTTTTT | CASSLGQGSNEKLFF
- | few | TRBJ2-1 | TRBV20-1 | TGCAGTGCTAGAGATCTCGGGCCTAGCGAGCCAAACCCCTCCTACAATGAGCAGTTCTTC | CSARDLGPSEPNPSYNEQFF
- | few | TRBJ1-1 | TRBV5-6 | TGTGCCAGCAGCTTGCAGGGGAGGTTCACTGAAGCTTTCTTT | CASSLQGRFTEAFF
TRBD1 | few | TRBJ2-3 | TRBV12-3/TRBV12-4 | TGTGCCAGCAGCTCCAGACAGGGCCCCTATTTT | CASSSRQGPYF
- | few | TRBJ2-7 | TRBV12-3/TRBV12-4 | TGTGCCAGCAGTTTAGTACGGAATCCAAATAGCCACGAGCAGTACTTC | CASSLVRNPNSHEQYF
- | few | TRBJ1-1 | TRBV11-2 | TGTGCCAGCAGCTTAGGTGGGGGGCGGATTACTGAAGCTTTCTTT | CASSLGGGRITEAFF
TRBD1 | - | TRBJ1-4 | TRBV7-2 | TGTGCCAGCAGCAGGGACAGGGGTGGTGAAAAACTGTTTTTT | CASSRDRGGEKLFF
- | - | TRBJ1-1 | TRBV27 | TGTGCCAGCAGTTTATGGCAGAACACTGAAGCTTTCTTT | CASSLWQNTEAFF
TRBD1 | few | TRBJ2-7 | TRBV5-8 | TGTGCCAGCAGCCCCAGGACAGGGACCCTACGGGAGCAGTACTTC | CASSPRTGTLREQYF
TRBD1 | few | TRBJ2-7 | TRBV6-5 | TGTGCCAGCAGTTACTCGGGACAGGGATCGCCCGAGCAGTACTTC | CASSYSGQGSPEQYF
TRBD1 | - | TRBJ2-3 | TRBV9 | TGTGCCAGCAGCGTTCGGGACAGGGGAGGGACAGATACGCAGTATTTT | CASSVRDRGGTDTQYF
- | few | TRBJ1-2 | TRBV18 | TGTGCCAGCTCACCCCCGTCCCAGGCGCCTAACTATGGCTACACCTTC | CASSPPSQAPNYGYTF
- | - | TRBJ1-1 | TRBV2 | TGTGCCAGCATGGGGGGAACTGAAGCTTTCTTT | CASMGGTEAFF
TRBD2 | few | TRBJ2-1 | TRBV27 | TGCCGAGCGGGAGGGCCCTTCGGTGAGCAGTTCTTC | CRAGGPFGEQFF
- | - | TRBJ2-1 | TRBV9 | TGTGCCAGCAGCGAATCGGTGTACAATGAGCAGTTCTTC | CASSESVYNEQFF
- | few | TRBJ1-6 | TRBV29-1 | TGCAGTGCGCGGTTGACCCCGAATTCAGCCCTCCACTTT | CSARLTPNSALHF
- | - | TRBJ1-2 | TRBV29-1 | TGCAGCGTTGAAGGGACGGTGGAGAGCCCGGGGAACTATGGCTACACCTTC | CSVEGTVESPGNYGYTF
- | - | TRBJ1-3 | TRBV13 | TGTGCCAGCAGGAGCTCTGGAAACACCATATATTTT | CASRSSGNTIYF
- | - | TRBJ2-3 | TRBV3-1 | TGTGCCAGCAGCCATGTGGGGACGACAGATACGCAGTATTTT | CASSHVGTTDTQYF
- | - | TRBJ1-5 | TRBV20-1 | TGCAGTGCTAGCAGGATCAATCAGCCCCAGCATTTT | CSASRINQPQHF
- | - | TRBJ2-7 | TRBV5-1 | TGCGCCAGCAGCTTGGAGGGACCGGCCTACGAGCAGTACTTC | CASSLEGPAYEQYF
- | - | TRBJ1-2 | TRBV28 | TGTGCCAGCAGTTTCCCGCAGCAGGGTCTTAACTATGGCTACACCTTC | CASSFPQQGLNYGYTF
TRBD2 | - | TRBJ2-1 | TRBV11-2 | TGTGCCAGCAGCTCCCTAGCTTGGGGAGGGATAAATGAGCAGTTCTTC | CASSSLAWGGINEQFF
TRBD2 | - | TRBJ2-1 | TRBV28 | TGTGCCAGCAGTTATAGCGGGGGGGGAAACTACAATGAGCAGTTCTTC | CASSYSGGGNYNEQFF
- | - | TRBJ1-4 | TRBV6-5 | TGTGCCGCTGGCCGAACAGGGAATGAAAAACTGTTTTTT | CAAGRTGNEKLFF
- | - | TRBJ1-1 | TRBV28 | TGTGCCAGCTGGGTACAGACAAACACTGAAGCTTTCTTT | CASWVQTNTEAFF
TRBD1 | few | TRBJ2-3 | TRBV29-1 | TGCAGCGCTGGGACAGGGAAAAAGGATACGCAGTATTTT | CSAGTGKKDTQYF
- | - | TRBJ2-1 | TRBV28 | TGTGCCAGCAATTCTAAAGGGGCGGATACCTACAATGAGCAGTTCTTC | CASNSKGADTYNEQFF
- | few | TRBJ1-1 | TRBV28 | TGTGCCAGCAGTTTGTATAAGGTGAACACTGAAGCTTTCTTT | CASSLYKVNTEAFF
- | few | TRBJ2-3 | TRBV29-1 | TGCAGCGTTGCGGGCACAGATACGCAGTATTTT | CSVAGTDTQYF
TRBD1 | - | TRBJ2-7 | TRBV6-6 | TGTGCCAGCAGTTCCGACAGGGCGAGGTACGAGAAGTACTTC | CASSSDRARYEKYF
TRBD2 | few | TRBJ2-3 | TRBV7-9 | TGTGCCAGCAGCCGAGGCGGGAGGACGGGCCAAAGGACAGATACGCAGTATTTT | CASSRGGRTGQRTDTQYF
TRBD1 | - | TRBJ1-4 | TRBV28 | TGTGCCAGCAGCCCCGGCGGACAGGGCGGAGAAAAACTGTTTTTT | CASSPGGQGGEKLFF
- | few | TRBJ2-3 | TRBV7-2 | TGTGCCAGCAGCTTAACTTCTGGGGATACGCAGTATTTT | CASSLTSGDTQYF
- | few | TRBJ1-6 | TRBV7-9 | TGTGCCAGCAGCTCACCCACCACACGCGACTCACCCCTCCACTTT | CASSSPTTRDSPLHF
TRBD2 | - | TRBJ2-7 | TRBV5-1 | TGCGCCAGCAGCTTGGCTAGCGGGCAGCGAAATTACGAGCAGTACTTC | CASSLASGQRNYEQYF
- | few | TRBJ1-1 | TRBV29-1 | TGCAGCGTTGTTATGGGCCCTGAAGCTTTCTTT | CSVVMGPEAFF
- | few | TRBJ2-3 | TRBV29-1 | TGCAGCTTCCAACTCGGGAGCGGTACGCTATATACGCAGTATTTT | CSFQLGSGTLYTQYF
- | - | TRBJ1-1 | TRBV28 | TGTGCCAGCAGCCATGGACTGAACACTGAAGCTTTCTTT | CASSHGLNTEAFF
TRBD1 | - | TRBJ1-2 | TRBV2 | TGTGCCAGCAGTGTGACAGGGGCGGCTAGAGGCTACACCTTC | CASSVTGAARGYTF
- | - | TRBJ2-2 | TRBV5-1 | TGCGCCAGCAGCTTATCGTCTCCGGGGGAGCTGTTTTTT | CASSLSSPGELFF
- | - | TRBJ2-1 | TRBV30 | TGTGCCTGGACCCAATTCGGAGGGACCTACAATGAGCAGTTCTTC | CAWTQFGGTYNEQFF
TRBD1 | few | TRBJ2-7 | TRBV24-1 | TGTGCCACCAGTGACCCCTCTGGACAGGGGGGCGAGCAGTACTTC | CATSDPSGQGGEQYF
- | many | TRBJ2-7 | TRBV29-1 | TGCAGCGTTGCCCCGCCAGGGGGGTACGAGCAGTACTTC | CSVAPPGGYEQYF